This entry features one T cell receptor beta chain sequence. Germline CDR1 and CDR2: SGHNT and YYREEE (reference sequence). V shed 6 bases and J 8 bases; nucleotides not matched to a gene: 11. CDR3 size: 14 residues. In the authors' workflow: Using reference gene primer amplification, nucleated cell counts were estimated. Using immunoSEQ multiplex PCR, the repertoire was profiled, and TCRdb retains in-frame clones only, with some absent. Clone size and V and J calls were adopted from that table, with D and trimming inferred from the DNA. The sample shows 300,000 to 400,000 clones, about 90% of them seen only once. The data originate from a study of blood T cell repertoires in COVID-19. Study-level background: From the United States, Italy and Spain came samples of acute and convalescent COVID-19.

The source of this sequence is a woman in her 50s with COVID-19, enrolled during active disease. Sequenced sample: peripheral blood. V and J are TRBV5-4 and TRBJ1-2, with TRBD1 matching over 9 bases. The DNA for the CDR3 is TGTGCCAGCAACCGGTTGGGACAGGGAGGCGGCTACACCTTC. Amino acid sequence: CASNRLGQGGGYTF.